The 21 T cell receptor beta chains given below trace back to one sample, sequenced in a study of cytomegalovirus exposure and HLA in healthy donors. 60 Vbeta and 13 Jbeta primers were used in PCR. The data were produced by immunoSEQ multiplex PCR, yet TCRdb's version contains in-frame clones alone and is incomplete. Of some 100,000 clones listed, 70% to 80% were seen once; the top ten hold 3% to 4%. The sample taken for sequencing was PBMCs. Receptor source: a male donor in good health and CMV-seropositive.

The table lists this clone with a count of one. V is TRBV30 and J is TRBJ1-1; perhaps TRBD1 as D (6 bases). Germline V gives CDR1 GTSNPN, CDR2 SVGIG (reference sequence). CDR3 length equals 13 residues. The V end was cut by 3 bases, the J end by 2 bases, with 10 bases between. The CDR3 sequence is CAWSSRGNTEAFF. As DNA, the CDR3 is TGTGCCTGGAGCTCCAGGGGCAACACTGAAGCTTTCTTT.

There are a few counts of this clone. The chain recombines TRBV18 with TRBJ2-3, with 8 bases identical to TRBD1. The junction had 19 bases not matched to a gene; V was cut back by 8 bases and J by 6 bases. CDR1 is KGHSH, CDR2 LQKENI, per germline. The CDR3 consists of 17 residues. The CDR3 nucleotides are TGTGCCAGCGCCCACGGACCGGACCTCAGGGGGCGGGATACGCAGTATTTT. It codes for CASAHGPDLRGRDTQYF.

The rearrangement joins TRBV6-6 to TRBJ1-2; 8 bases are shared with TRBD1. Per germline, CDR1 MNHNY and CDR2 SVGAGI (reference sequence). Germline trimming cut 4 bases from V and 3 bases from J; bases unmatched to any gene: 7. The CDR3 is 15 amino acids. In DNA, the CDR3 is TGTGCCAGCAGTTCCAGCAGGGGGCAGGACTATGGCTACACCTTC. This sequence encodes CASSSSRGQDYGYTF.

The chain recombines TRBV5-1 with TRBJ1-1, with 8 positions matching TRBD1. Losses at the gene ends were 4 bases for V and 1 base for J; bases not matched to a gene: 3. Germline V CDR1 and CDR2: SGHRS, YFSETQ. The CDR3 has 14 residues. CDR3: CASSVQGGNTEAFF. CDR3 coding DNA: TGCGCCAGCAGCGTACAGGGGGGGAACACTGAAGCTTTCTTT.

The V gene is TRBV5-1, the J gene TRBJ2-7, with TRBD1 matching 8 bases. The CDR3 spans 14 residues. Germline trimming cut 0 bases from V and 7 bases from J; bases unmatched to any gene: 6. CDR1 and CDR2 (germline): SGHRS, YFSETQ. CDR3 sequence reads: CASSLGGTGGEQYF. The CDR3 DNA reads as TGCGCCAGCAGCTTGGGTGGAACAGGGGGAGAGCAGTACTTC.

The chain carries TRBV2 and TRBJ1-1; 9 bases align to TRBD1. The ends lost 2 bases at V and 6 bases at J; junction bases unmatched: 4. Germline V lookup: CDR1 SNHLY, CDR2 FYNNEI. CDR3 length: 14 residues. The CDR3 DNA follows: TGTGCCAGCAGTGAAATGGGACAGGGCTCTGAAGCTTTCTTT. Its translation: CASSEMGQGSEAFF.

In its sample, this clone was seen once. The V call is TRBV6-1, the J call TRBJ1-2; TRBD1 aligns across 9 bases. The germline V gene encodes CDR1 MNHNS and CDR2 SASEGT. The CDR3 length is 15 residues. V lost 1 base to trimming and J lost 6 bases; unmatched junction nucleotides: 6. The CDR3 loop reads CASSEGVGTGNGYTF. CDR3 in DNA: TGTGCCAGCAGTGAAGGCGTGGGGACAGGGAATGGCTACACCTTC.

This chain connects TRBV2 to TRBJ2-5; 9 nucleotides line up with TRBD2. Germline CDR1 is SNHLY and CDR2 is FYNNEI. V was pared by 7 bases and J by 5 bases, with 11 bases of the junction left unmatched. The CDR3 spans 15 residues. The CDR3: CASTPERGASETQYF. CDR3 in DNA: TGTGCCAGCACTCCTGAGCGGGGGGCCAGTGAGACCCAGTACTTC. The entire variable domain, with the rest obtained from reference TRBV2 and TRBJ2-5, is as follows: EPEVTQTPSHQVTQMGQEVILRCVPISNHLYFYWYRQILGQKVEFLVSFYNNEISEKSEIFDDQFSVERPDGSNFTLKIRSTKLEDSAMYFCASTPERGASETQYFGPGTRLLVL.

V is TRBV7-6 and J is TRBJ2-5, with 9 bases lining up with TRBD1. Germline-derived CDR1 and CDR2 are SGHVS and FNYEAQ. The trim removed 3 bases at V and 5 bases at J, leaving 7 bases unmatched. The CDR3 length is 15 residues. CDR3 residues: CASSFKGQGVETQYF. The CDR3 DNA sequence: TGTGCCAGCAGCTTTAAGGGACAGGGAGTGGAGACCCAGTACTTC.

The V gene is TRBV23-1, the J gene TRBJ2-7; 15 bases align to TRBD2. TRBV23-1 is annotated as an ORF whose role is uncertain. The CDR3 consists of 17 residues. V gave up 2 bases and J gave up 2 bases; unmatched junction bases: 4. For the CDR3, the DNA is TGCGCCAGCAGTCAAAGGACTAGCGGGGGGGCGGCCTACGAGCAGTACTTC. Residues: CASSQRTSGGAAYEQYF.

The genes are TRBV6-1 and TRBJ2-1; TRBD1 agrees at 9 bases. The CDR3 is made up of 15 amino acids. Germline V gene data show CDR1 as MNHNS and CDR2 as SASEGT. Losses at the gene ends were 7 bases for V and 3 bases for J; bases not matched to a gene: 7. Here the CDR3 DNA reads TGTGCCAGCACCCTCCGGGACAGGGTCTACAATGAGCAGTTCTTC. This sequence encodes CASTLRDRVYNEQFF.

J is TRBJ1-2 and V is TRBV6-5, with TRBD1 as a possible D gene (6 bases). Trimming removed 7 bases from V and 4 bases from J, with 16 bases in between. The CDR3 totals 14 residues. Germline CDR1 reads MNHEY; CDR2 reads SVGAGI. The CDR3 DNA reads as TGTGCCAGCACCCCAGACAGGCCCCCCTATGGCTACACCTTC. Amino acids: CASTPDRPPYGYTF.

The chain couples TRBV30 to TRBJ1-5; the match to TRBD1 covers 7 bases. There are 14 residues in the CDR3. V lost 1 base, J lost 4 bases, and 4 bases stayed unmatched. CDR1 is GTSNPN and CDR2 is SVGIG in the germline V gene (reference sequence). The CDR3 is CAWSEGQENQPQHF. The DNA for the CDR3 is TGTGCCTGGAGTGAAGGACAGGAGAATCAGCCCCAGCATTTT.

The rearrangement joins TRBV28 to TRBJ2-7, with D maybe TRBD2 (5 bases). Trimming shortened V by 1 base and J by 4 bases, and 11 bases separated the two germline ends. CDR3 length: 14 residues. CDR1 and CDR2 (germline): MDHEN, SYDVKM. As DNA, the CDR3 is TGTGCCAGCAGTTTATCCCCTAGGACTTACGAGCAGTACTTC. Amino acids: CASSLSPRTYEQYF.

The rearrangement joins TRBV29-1 to TRBJ2-7, with 8 bases that match TRBD1. The CDR3 covers 17 residues. From germline, CDR1 is SQVTM and CDR2 ANQGSEA. Losses at the gene ends were 5 bases for V and 1 base for J; bases not matched to a gene: 16. The CDR3 loop reads CSVPRQGRVERSYEQYF. The CDR3 nucleotides read TGCAGCGTTCCAAGACAGGGGCGGGTGGAGAGGTCCTACGAGCAGTACTTC.

The chain has TRBV19 and TRBJ2-7, with D possibly being TRBD1 (8 bases). Germline CDR1 is LNHDA and CDR2 is SQIVND (reference sequence). The CDR3 runs to 13 residues. V lost 8 bases to trimming and J lost 4 bases, with 15 bases between them. The CDR3 sequence is CASSDREGYEQYF. The DNA for the CDR3 is TGTGCCAGTTCGGACAGGGAGGGATACGAGCAGTACTTC.

The chain has TRBV12-5 and TRBJ1-3; D uncertain. Germline assignment: CDR1 LGHNT and CDR2 FRNRAP. This CDR3 spans 17 amino acids. V shed 3 bases and J shed 1 base, with 16 bases lying between them. This CDR3 reads CASGFLLEERSGNTIYF. The CDR3 DNA sequence: TGTGCTAGTGGTTTTCTCCTAGAGGAGAGATCTGGAAACACCATATATTTT. Variable domain in full (rest from reference TRBV12-5 and TRBJ1-3): DARVTQTPRHKVTEMGQEVTMRCQPILGHNTVFWYRQTMMQGLELLAYFRNRAPLDDSGMPKDRFSAEMPDATLATLKIQPSEPRDSAVYFCASGFLLEERSGNTIYFGEGSWLTVV.

This chain connects TRBV5-1 to TRBJ1-1; 8 bases line up with TRBD1. The germline gives CDR1 SGHRS, CDR2 YFSETQ. The CDR3 spans 17 residues. V was clipped by 4 bases and J by 0 bases; unmatched bases: 11. The DNA for the CDR3 is TGCGCCAGCAGCCCCGCAGGGGGCCCACGAATGAACACTGAAGCTTTCTTT. Its translation is CASSPAGGPRMNTEAFF.

V and J are TRBV15 and TRBJ1-6; tentatively, D is TRBD1 (5 bases). The CDR3 covers 16 residues. The germline V gene encodes CDR1 LNHNV and CDR2 YYDKDF (reference sequence). V was cut by 0 bases and J by 8 bases, with 14 bases left in between. The CDR3 DNA reads TGTGCCACCAGCAGAGATAGGGGTGGGTGGGATTCACCCCTCCACTTT. Translation gives CATSRDRGGWDSPLHF. Looking up the rest from reference TRBV15 and TRBJ1-6 gives the full variable domain: DAMVIQNPRYQVTQFGKPVTLSCSQTLNHNVMYWYQQKSSQAPKLLFHYYDKDFNNEADTPDNFQSRRPNTSFCFLDIRSPGLGDTAMYLCATSRDRGGWDSPLHFGNGTRLTVT.

The J gene is TRBJ1-1, the V gene TRBV14, with 7 nucleotides matching TRBD1. There are 14 residues in the CDR3. Germline trimming cut 2 bases from V and 4 bases from J; bases unmatched to any gene: 4. Germline V CDR1 and CDR2: SGHDN, FVKESK. The CDR3 protein is CASSQLTGATEAFF. The CDR3 coding sequence is TGTGCCAGCAGCCAATTAACAGGGGCCACTGAAGCTTTCTTT.

The count of this clone is one. The chain has TRBV7-2 and TRBJ2-1; 9 nucleotides line up with TRBD2. The CDR3 covers 16 residues. Trimming took 5 bases from V and 8 from J; bases not matched to a gene: 13. Germline CDR1 reads SGHTA; CDR2 reads FQGNSA. CDR3: CASSRGRLAGRHEQFF. The CDR3 DNA reads TGTGCCAGCAGCCGGGGTCGTCTAGCGGGGCGGCATGAGCAGTTCTTC.